This T cell receptor beta chain was captured by sequencing in a study of control samples from healthy donors and cancer patients. CDR3 length: 15 residues. In germline, CDR1 is SGHRS, CDR2 YFSETQ. V gave up 0 bases and J gave up 7 bases, with 13 bases separating them. TCRdb's table, derived via immunoSEQ multiplex PCR, lists solely in-frame clones and lacks some. The sample records tens of thousands of clones, 89% being singletons. Sequenced input: PBMCs. The gene calls are TRBV5-1 and TRBJ2-2, with D maybe TRBD2 (7 bases). This TCR was sampled from a woman in her forties or fifties with colorectal cancer. This CDR3 is CASSLAGGRSGELFF. CDR3 nucleotides: TGCGCCAGCAGCTTGGCCGGGGGGCGAAGCGGGGAGCTGTTTTTT.